This TCR beta chain was found in a study of T cells after yellow fever vaccination. In TCRdb, the 5' RACE reads were re-called with MiXCR into one record per CDR3 protein. The sample includes under 550,000 distinct CDR3 sequences, roughly a fifth of them seen just once. The CDR3 runs 14 residues. CDR1 and CDR2 (germline): DFQATT, SNEGSKA (reference sequence). Comment on this clonotype: The junction differs from germline at one of its ends, possibly a read error.

The TCR comes from a man younger than 35 who received the YFV17D yellow fever vaccine. Material: PBMCs, obtained about 20 days after the first yellow fever vaccination. This chain links TRBV20-1 with TRBJ2-4; D possibly corresponds to TRBD1 (5 bases). The CDR3 reads CSASDSVAKNIQCF. CDR3 coding DNA: TGCAGTGCTAGTGACAGCGTAGCCAAAAACATTCAGTGCTTC.